What follows are 5 T cell receptor beta chains derived from one specimen sequenced in a study of cytomegalovirus exposure and HLA in healthy donors. PCR amplification relied on 60 Vbeta primers (plus 13 Jbeta primers). Data came from immunoSEQ multiplex PCR; TCRdb stores just in-frame clones and leaves some out. The repertoire has 150,000 to 200,000 clones, around 83% of them found once; the top ten carry more than 2%. Material: PBMCs. The receptors here all came from a man younger than 35 in good health and CMV-seropositive.

The chain combines TRBV5-1 with TRBJ2-3; D perhaps matches TRBD1 (6 bases). Germline CDR1 reads SGHRS; CDR2 reads YFSETQ. This CDR3 has 14 amino acids. V lost 4 bases, J lost 1 base, and 10 bases lay in between. The DNA for the CDR3 is TGCGCCAGCAGCCCCCCAGGGGGCACAGATACGCAGTATTTT. As protein: CASSPPGGTDTQYF.

The V gene is TRBV7-2, the J gene TRBJ2-7, with D perhaps TRBD2 (5 bases). Trimming left V 5 bases short and J 2 bases short, with 13 bases between. CDR3 length: 14 amino acids. Germline V gene data show CDR1 as SGHTA and CDR2 as FQGNSA. The CDR3, as DNA: TGTGCCAGCAGCACCCCGGGGTTGGCCTACGAGCAGTACTTC. Translating it yields CASSTPGLAYEQYF.

V usage is TRBV5-6 and J usage is TRBJ1-2; no firm D call. The V end was cut by 4 bases, the J end by 5 bases, with 12 bases between. The length of the CDR3 is 13 residues. CDR1 and CDR2 (germline): SGHDT, YYEEEE. In DNA, the CDR3 is TGTGCCAGCAGCCCCCTGGCCGCTTATGGCTACACCTTC. Translated, it gives CASSPLAAYGYTF.

The chain couples TRBV6-1 to TRBJ2-5, with 8 bases lining up with TRBD1. The CDR3 spans 14 residues. CDR1 MNHNS and CDR2 SASEGT come from the germline V gene. Trimming at V came to 4 bases and at J to 9 bases, leaving 10 bases not matched to a gene. CDR3 residues: CASSAAGGGEAQYF. CDR3 sequence (DNA): TGTGCCAGCAGTGCGGCAGGGGGCGGGGAGGCCCAGTACTTC.

This clone was recorded once. This chain uses TRBV6-1 with TRBJ2-1, with TRBD2 matching 11 bases. The CDR3 runs 16 residues. J lost 7 bases, V lost 4 bases, and 9 bases had no gene match. Germline CDR1 MNHNS, CDR2 SASEGT. The CDR3 DNA sequence: TGTGCCAGCAGTGTACTACTAGCGGGGGTTACTAATGAGCAGTTCTTC. Translating it yields CASSVLLAGVTNEQFF.